These T cell receptor beta chains were read from a single sample in a study of cytomegalovirus exposure and HLA in healthy donors. TCRdb's copy holds only in-frame clones and misses some; the assay was immunoSEQ multiplex PCR. Of 150,000 to 200,000 clones in the sample, roughly 80% were seen once. The source material was PBMCs. These receptors all come from a man aged 18 to 35 in good health and CMV-seropositive. The CDR3 runs from the conserved cysteine through the conserved F or W. The order of the fields is V gene, D gene, clone size, J gene, CDR3 protein, CDR3 DNA. The D gene is left open where the match is weak. Some rows mark clone size as missing; the rest say once, few, many or name a class of expanded clone.

>TRBV28|NA|NA|TRBJ2-5
CASSLFLLAETQYF
TGTGCCAGCAGTTTATTTCTCCTGGCTGAGACCCAGTACTTC
>TRBV4-3|NA|NA|TRBJ2-1
CASSQARERRHEQFF
TGCGCCAGCAGCCAAGCGAGGGAGAGACGGCATGAGCAGTTCTTC
>TRBV6-5|NA|NA|TRBJ2-5
CASSYSYRAETQYF
TGTGCCAGCAGTTACTCGTACAGGGCAGAGACCCAGTACTTC
>TRBV30|TRBD1|NA|TRBJ1-4
CAWRDRANEKLFF
TGTGCCTGGCGCGACAGGGCAAATGAAAAACTGTTTTTT
>TRBV18|TRBD1|NA|TRBJ2-5
CASSSEGAHETQYF
TGTGCCAGCTCGTCCGAGGGGGCGCATGAGACCCAGTACTTC
>TRBV7-2|TRBD2|NA|TRBJ2-5
CASSPGLAGIRETQYF
TGTGCCAGCAGCCCGGGACTAGCGGGAATTAGGGAGACCCAGTACTTC
>TRBV6-6|TRBD1|once|TRBJ1-1
CASSRLDRVGTEAFF
TGTGCCAGCAGCAGACTTGACAGGGTGGGCACTGAAGCTTTCTTT
>TRBV14|TRBD1|NA|TRBJ2-2
CASSQARRTGTNTGELFF
TGTGCCAGCAGCCAAGCTCGAAGGACAGGGACAAACACCGGGGAGCTGTTTTTT
>TRBV13|NA|NA|TRBJ2-7
CASSLRLVKMQYF
TGTGCCAGCAGCTTAAGATTAGTAAAGATGCAGTACTTC
>TRBV4-1|NA|once|TRBJ2-5
CASSLRDLAAETQYF
TGCGCCAGCAGCCTAAGGGACTTAGCAGCGGAGACCCAGTACTTC
>TRBV6-6|TRBD1|NA|TRBJ1-1
CASSYSAGGRTEAFF
TGTGCCAGCAGTTACTCGGCAGGGGGAAGGACTGAAGCTTTCTTT
>TRBV28|TRBD1|NA|TRBJ1-1
CASSLTGEYTEAFF
TGTGCCAGCAGCCTCACAGGGGAGTACACTGAAGCTTTCTTT
>TRBV27|NA|NA|TRBJ2-7
CASSLSIRTSYEQYF
TGTGCCAGCAGCTTATCAATTCGGACTTCTTACGAGCAGTACTTC
>TRBV2|TRBD2|once|TRBJ2-7
CASSEPGLAGEQYF
TGTGCCAGCAGTGAACCGGGACTAGCGGGAGAGCAGTACTTC
>TRBV28|TRBD1|NA|TRBJ2-3
CASSPTGTGSRDTQYF
TGTGCCAGCAGTCCCACCGGGACAGGGAGTAGAGATACGCAGTATTTT
>TRBV9|NA|NA|TRBJ2-7
CASSPPGVGFYEQYF
TGTGCCAGCAGCCCCCCCGGGGTTGGATTCTACGAGCAGTACTTC
>TRBV2|NA|NA|TRBJ2-1
CASSVRGYNEQFF
TGTGCCAGCAGCGTTCGGGGGTACAATGAGCAGTTCTTC
>TRBV29-1|TRBD2|NA|TRBJ2-1
CSVGTSGSGTYNEQFF
TGCAGCGTGGGAACTAGCGGGAGTGGGACCTACAATGAGCAGTTCTTC
>TRBV9|TRBD2|once|TRBJ2-7
CASSVGGLAGGEYEQYF
TGTGCCAGCAGCGTAGGCGGACTAGCGGGAGGAGAGTACGAGCAGTACTTC
>TRBV27|TRBD2|NA|TRBJ2-1
CASFGTSGGNEQFF
TGTGCCAGCTTTGGGACTAGCGGGGGGAATGAGCAGTTCTTC
>TRBV11-2|NA|many|TRBJ2-4
CASSGEAILAKNIQYF
TGTGCCAGCAGCGGAGAGGCGATTCTAGCCAAAAACATTCAGTACTTC
>TRBV6-6|TRBD2|NA|TRBJ2-1
CASSPMRGGDEQFF
TGTGCCAGCAGCCCTATGCGGGGGGGAGATGAGCAGTTCTTC
>TRBV9|NA|NA|TRBJ1-2
CASRSPGSYGYTF
TGTGCCAGCAGGTCTCCCGGGTCCTATGGCTACACCTTC
>TRBV30|NA|once|TRBJ2-5
CAWSGGLEGTQYF
TGTGCCTGGAGTGGCGGACTGGAAGGGACCCAGTACTTC
>TRBV5-1|NA|NA|TRBJ2-5
CASSLWGLQETQYF
TGCGCCAGCAGCTTGTGGGGACTCCAAGAGACCCAGTACTTC
>TRBV30|NA|NA|TRBJ2-2
CASKERAHTGELFF
TGTGCCTCTAAGGAGCGGGCGCACACCGGGGAGCTGTTTTTT
>TRBV5-1|NA|NA|TRBJ2-3
CASSLRGLTTDTQYF
TGCGCCAGCAGCTTACGCGGACTGACCACAGATACGCAGTATTTT
>TRBV5-4|NA|NA|TRBJ2-7
CASSLGTGLAYEQYF
TGTGCCAGCAGCTTGGGCACAGGGCTGGCCTACGAGCAGTACTTC
>TRBV7-8|NA|NA|TRBJ1-5
CASSEDRYPSNQPQHF
TGTGCCAGCAGCGAAGACAGATACCCTAGCAATCAGCCCCAGCATTTT
>TRBV27|TRBD1|once|TRBJ2-7
CASSWTGGIEQYF
TGTGCCAGCAGCTGGACAGGGGGCATTGAGCAGTACTTC
>TRBV6-1|NA|NA|TRBJ1-5
CASGAAGNQPQHF
TGTGCCAGTGGCGCGGCAGGCAATCAGCCCCAGCATTTT
>TRBV27|TRBD1|few|TRBJ1-2
CASSRQGARGYTF
TGTGCCAGCAGTCGACAGGGGGCGAGGGGCTACACCTTC
>TRBV19|NA|NA|TRBJ2-5
CARPRHGGETQYF
TGTGCCAGACCCCGACACGGCGGGGAGACCCAGTACTTC
>TRBV4-1|NA|NA|TRBJ2-7
CASSPDIGPVKYF
TGCGCCAGCAGCCCCGATATTGGGCCCGTCAAGTATTTC
>TRBV28|TRBD2|NA|TRBJ2-7
CASSSPPGGDYEQYF
TGTGCCAGCAGTTCCCCTCCGGGGGGGGACTACGAGCAGTACTTC
>TRBV7-8|TRBD2|NA|TRBJ2-7
CASSLGGGTYEQYF
TGTGCCAGCAGCTTAGGGGGGGGTACTTACGAGCAGTACTTC
>TRBV9|TRBD2|NA|TRBJ2-3
CASSSTSGSTDTQYF
TGTGCCAGCAGCTCGACTAGCGGGAGCACAGATACGCAGTATTTT
>TRBV4-1|NA|NA|TRBJ1-2
CASSQVTSGPYGYTF
TGCGCCAGCAGCCAAGTAACTTCAGGGCCCTATGGCTACACCTTC
>TRBV30|TRBD1|NA|TRBJ1-2
CAWRDDRGLSYGYTF
TGTGCCTGGAGAGACGACAGGGGACTTTCTTATGGCTACACCTTC
>TRBV19|NA|NA|TRBJ1-2
CASSPNRDNYGYTF
TGTGCCAGTAGTCCGAACAGGGATAACTATGGCTACACCTTC
>TRBV2|NA|few|TRBJ1-5
CASSEMYLQPQHF
TGTGCCAGCAGTGAAATGTATCTGCAGCCCCAGCATTTT
>TRBV25-1|NA|NA|TRBJ2-7
CASSDGGRHEQYF
TGTGCCAGCAGTGACGGGGGGCGCCACGAGCAGTACTTC